This entry concerns a single T cell receptor beta chain. This CDR3 spans 14 amino acids. V lost 4 bases and J lost 4; bases outside the gene matches: 4. CDR1 is LNHDA, CDR2 SQIVND, per germline (reference sequence). This sample stems from a study of blood T cell repertoires in COVID-19. Study overall: COVID-19 samples from acute and convalescent phases originated in the United States, Italy and Spain.

Sequenced by immunoSEQ multiplex PCR; TCRdb stores in-frame clones only, minus some. The table includes more than 250,000 clones, around 86% detected once. V is TRBV19 and J is TRBJ2-1; 7 nucleotides align to TRBD1. The clonotype was recovered from a man over 45 with active or convalescent COVID-19. Sample: peripheral blood. In nucleotides, the CDR3 is TGTGCCAGTAGTAAGGGGGCCGGGTACAATGAGCAGTTCTTC. Residues: CASSKGAGYNEQFF.